This entry describes one TCR beta chain. Its antigen is not identified. This entry belongs to a study of shared clonotypes between healthy human individuals. Study overall: Every donor yielded three CD4 naive, three CD4 memory, two CD8 naive and one CD8 memory plate.

Study observations and caveats: Richness estimates generally favored naive over memory subsets. Relative to their counterparts shared across all four donors, non-shared clonotypes exhibited diminished generation probabilities.

In the authors' methods: ImmunoSEQ output lacked quality scores and full-length reads, limiting matched filtering. Profiling relied on immunoSEQ multiplex PCR, and the TCRdb table lists in-frame clones only, not all of them. V, J and clone size are those of that table, while D and trimming were read from the DNA. The top ten clones hold around 0.35% of a sample with some 2,500,000 clones, around 90% of them seen once. The clonotype originates from a man aged 18 to 29 in good health. Some clones in this sample may be carry-over from other donors' samples. Source material: naive CD4+ T cells from PBMCs. Subset indicated: CD45RA+ positively selected.

The CDR3 DNA reads as TGTGCCAGCAGCGTATGGGGTCTCAGCACAGATACGCAGTATTTT. It is translated as CASSVWGLSTDTQYF. This chain connects TRBV9 to TRBJ2-3, with D unresolved. The CDR3 runs to 15 residues. CDR1 is SGDLS and CDR2 is YYNGEE in the germline V gene. The germline V and J ends were trimmed by 1 base and 0 bases, with 9 bases remaining between them. Looking up the rest from reference TRBV9 and TRBJ2-3 gives the full variable domain: DSGVTQTPKHLITATGQRVTLRCSPRSGDLSVYWYQQSLDQGLQFLIQYYNGEERAKGNILERFSAQQFPDLHSELNLSSLELGDSALYFCASSVWGLSTDTQYFGPGTRLTVL.